The sequence of this TCR beta chain was determined in a study of OX40 agonist ivuxolimab in advanced cancers. Study details: From about 23 to 85 years was the age range, with a mean of around 56 years, and 65% to 90% were male.

Clones were sequenced by immunoSEQ multiplex PCR, and TCRdb holds only the in-frame ones, with some missing. The sample includes roughly 11,000 clones, around 76% seen only once; the top ten take 25% to 35%. Trimming shortened V by 2 bases and J by 5 bases, and 8 bases separated the two germline ends. CDR3 length: 13 residues. Germline values: CDR1 SGHRS, CDR2 YFSETQ. This clone is medium-sized by share. Within the sample, other DNA sequences also encode this same CDR3. This chain links TRBV5-1 with TRBJ1-5; possible D gene TRBD1, 5 bases. Sequenced here: CD4+ or CD8+ T cells sorted from blood, sampled in a trial of the OX40 agonist ivuxolimab. The sequence was collected from an adult with an advanced solid tumor such as melanoma, head and neck, liver or kidney cancer. The CDR3: CASSFEGDQPQHF. CDR3 DNA sequence: TGCGCCAGCAGCTTTGAAGGGGATCAGCCCCAGCATTTT.